This T cell receptor (beta chain) was identified during a study of OX40 agonist ivuxolimab in advanced cancers. Sequencing was performed with immunoSEQ multiplex PCR; in TCRdb, only in-frame clones are kept and a portion is missing. The data show approximately 25,000 clones, 65% to 85% seen once. Only one count was recorded for this clone. Its antigen is as yet unknown. Study-wide results and limits: In the 0.1 to 3.0 mg/kg range, CD4+ and CD8+ blood T cells had expanded clonally by week 6. Among T cells, CD8+ cells averaged more expanded clones than CD4+ cells.

Sequencing used CD4+ or CD8+ T cells sorted from blood, obtained in a trial of the OX40 agonist ivuxolimab. The receptor was isolated from an adult with an advanced solid tumor such as melanoma, head and neck, liver or kidney cancer.

CDR3 protein: CASSGIRTSGQETQYF. CDR3 DNA sequence: TGTGCCAGTAGTGGTATTCGGACTAGCGGCCAAGAGACCCAGTACTTC. The J gene is TRBJ2-5, the V gene TRBV19; 10 bases fit TRBD2. The CDR3 extends over 16 amino acids. Germline loops: CDR1 LNHDA, CDR2 SQIVND (reference sequence). The trim removed 5 bases at V and 1 base at J, leaving 7 bases unmatched. The whole variable domain, remainder taken from reference TRBV19 and TRBJ2-5, is DGGITQSPKYLFRKEGQNVTLSCEQNLNHDAMYWYRQDPGQGLRLIYYSQIVNDFQKGDIAEGYSVSREKKESFPLTVTSAQKNPTAFYLCASSGIRTSGQETQYFGPGTRLLVL.